Each of the 7 T cell receptor beta chains below was sequenced from the same sample in a study of blood T cell repertoires in COVID-19. Profiling relied on immunoSEQ multiplex PCR, and the TCRdb table lists in-frame clones only, not all of them. The profile shows about 220,000 clones, about 86% of them singletons. The sequenced sample was peripheral blood. These receptor sequences come from a woman aged 25-40 years who had recovered from COVID-19.

This clone appeared a few times. V is TRBV5-1 and J is TRBJ1-2; tentatively, D is TRBD1 (6 bases). Trimming cost V 1 base and J 8 bases, with 18 bases left between them. The CDR3 sequence is 15 residues long. Per the germline V gene, CDR1 is SGHRS and CDR2 is YFSETQ. CDR3 bases: TGCGCCAGCAGCTTGCCCTCCCTCGACAGGCTCGGCTACACCTTC. It translates to CASSLPSLDRLGYTF. Based on the CDR3 plus reference TRBV5-1 and TRBJ1-2, the full variable domain is KAGVTQTPRYLIKTRGQQVTLSCSPISGHRSVSWYQQTPGQGLQFLFEYFSETQRNKGNFPGRFSGRQFSNSRSEMNVSTLELGDSALYLCASSLPSLDRLGYTFGSGTRLTVV.

V gene TRBV29-1 combines with J gene TRBJ2-2; 7 positions agree with TRBD1. CDR3 length: 17 amino acids. Losses at the gene ends were 2 bases for V and 0 bases for J; bases not matched to a gene: 9. The germline gives CDR1 SQVTM, CDR2 ANQGSEA. The CDR3 bases are TGCAGCGTTGAAACAGGGGAACCTTACCCGAACACCGGGGAGCTGTTTTTT. Amino acids: CSVETGEPYPNTGELFF.

The chain couples TRBV24-1 to TRBJ2-5; D possibly corresponds to TRBD1 (5 bases). CDR1 is KGHDR and CDR2 is SFDVKD in the germline V gene. The V and J ends lost 1 base and 4 bases respectively, with 6 bases between them. CDR3 length equals 13 residues. CDR3 nucleotides: TGTGCCACCAGTGATTTCCAGGGAGAGACCCAGTACTTC. It encodes CATSDFQGETQYF.

This clone is a singleton in its sample. The chain combines TRBV3-1 (or the pseudogene TRBV3-2) with TRBJ1-2; a possible D gene is TRBD1 (6 bases). V lost 4 bases and J 6 bases, leaving 24 bases between the germline ends. Germline-derived CDR1 and CDR2 are LGHDT and YNNKEL (reference sequence). The CDR3 runs 17 residues. The CDR3 sequence: CASSPTAQGVPWDGYTF. CDR3 DNA: TGTGCCAGCAGCCCTACGGCACAGGGTGTACCTTGGGATGGCTACACCTTC.

The rearrangement uses TRBV15 and TRBJ1-6, with D perhaps TRBD1 (5 bases). This CDR3 region has 15 residues. The V gene's germline CDR1 is LNHNV and CDR2 YYDKDF (reference sequence). V was pared by 1 base and J by 7 bases, with 11 bases between. The CDR3 coding sequence is TGTGCCACCAGCAGAGGCAGGGCCGAAAATTCACCCCTCCACTTT. Translating it yields CATSRGRAENSPLHF.

V is TRBV28 and J is TRBJ1-1, with 8 bases aligning to TRBD1. Germline V lookup: CDR1 MDHEN, CDR2 SYDVKM. This CDR3 comprises 16 residues. V dropped 4 bases and J dropped 2; count of bases not matched to a gene: 9. The CDR3 sequence: CASSSLLDRANTEAFF. CDR3 DNA: TGTGCCAGCAGTTCACTCCTGGACAGGGCCAACACTGAAGCTTTCTTT.

The chain is built from TRBV18 and TRBJ1-2; D remains unclear. There are 12 residues in the CDR3. Germline V gives CDR1 KGHSH, CDR2 LQKENI. V gave up 6 bases and J gave up 3 bases, with 8 bases separating them. CDR3 nucleotide sequence: TGTGCCAGCTCTCAACTTGACTATGGCTACACCTTC. This gives the protein CASSQLDYGYTF.